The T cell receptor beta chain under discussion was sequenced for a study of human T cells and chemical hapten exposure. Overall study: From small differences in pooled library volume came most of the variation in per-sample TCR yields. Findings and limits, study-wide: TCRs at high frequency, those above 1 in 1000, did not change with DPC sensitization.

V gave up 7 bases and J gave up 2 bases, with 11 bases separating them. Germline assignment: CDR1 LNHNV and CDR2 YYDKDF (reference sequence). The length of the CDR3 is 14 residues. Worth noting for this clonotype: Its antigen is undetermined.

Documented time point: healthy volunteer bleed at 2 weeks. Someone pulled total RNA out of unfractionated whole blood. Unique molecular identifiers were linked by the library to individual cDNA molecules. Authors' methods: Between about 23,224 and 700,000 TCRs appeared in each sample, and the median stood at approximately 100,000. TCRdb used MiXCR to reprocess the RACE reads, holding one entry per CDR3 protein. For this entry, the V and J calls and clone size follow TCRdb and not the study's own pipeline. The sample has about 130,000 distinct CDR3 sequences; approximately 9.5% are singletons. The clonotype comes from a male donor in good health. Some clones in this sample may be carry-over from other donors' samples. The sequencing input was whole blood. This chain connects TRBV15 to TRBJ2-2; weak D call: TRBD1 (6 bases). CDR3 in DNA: TGTGCCACCACCGGGACAACTAACACCGGGGAGCTGTTTTTT. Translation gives CATTGTTNTGELFF.